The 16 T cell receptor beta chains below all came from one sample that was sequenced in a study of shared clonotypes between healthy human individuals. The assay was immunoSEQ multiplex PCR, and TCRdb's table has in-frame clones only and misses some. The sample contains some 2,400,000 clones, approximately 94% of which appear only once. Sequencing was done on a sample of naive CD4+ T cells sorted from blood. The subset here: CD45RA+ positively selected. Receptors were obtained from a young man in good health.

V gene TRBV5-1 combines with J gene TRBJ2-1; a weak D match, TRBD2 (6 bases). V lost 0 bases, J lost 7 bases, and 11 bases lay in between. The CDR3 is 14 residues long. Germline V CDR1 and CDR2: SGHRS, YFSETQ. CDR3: CASSLVAGRNEQFF. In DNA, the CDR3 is TGCGCCAGCAGCTTGGTCGCGGGAAGGAATGAGCAGTTCTTC. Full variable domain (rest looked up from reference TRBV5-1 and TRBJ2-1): KAGVTQTPRYLIKTRGQQVTLSCSPISGHRSVSWYQQTPGQGLQFLFEYFSETQRNKGNFPGRFSGRQFSNSRSEMNVSTLELGDSALYLCASSLVAGRNEQFFGPGTRLTVL.

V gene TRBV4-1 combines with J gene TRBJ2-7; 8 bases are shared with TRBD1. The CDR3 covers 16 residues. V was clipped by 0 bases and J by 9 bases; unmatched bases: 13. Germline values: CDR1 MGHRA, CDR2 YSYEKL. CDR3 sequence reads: CASSQDSGQALRGQYF. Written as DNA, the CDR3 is TGCGCCAGCAGCCAAGATTCGGGACAGGCCCTACGAGGGCAGTACTTC.

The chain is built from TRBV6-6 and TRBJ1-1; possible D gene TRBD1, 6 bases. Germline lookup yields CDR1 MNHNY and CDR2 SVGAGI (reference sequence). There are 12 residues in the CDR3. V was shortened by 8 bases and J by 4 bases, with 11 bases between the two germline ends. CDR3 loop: CASGRGGTEAFF. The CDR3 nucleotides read TGTGCCAGCGGAAGGGGGGGCACTGAAGCTTTCTTT.

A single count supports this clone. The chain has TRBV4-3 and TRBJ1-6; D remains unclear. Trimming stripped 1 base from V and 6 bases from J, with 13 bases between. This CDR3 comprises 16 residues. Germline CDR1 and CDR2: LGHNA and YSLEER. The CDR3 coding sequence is TGCGCCAGCAGCCAAGGTATGTGGGGTAGTAATTCACCCCTCCACTTT. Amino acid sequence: CASSQGMWGSNSPLHF.

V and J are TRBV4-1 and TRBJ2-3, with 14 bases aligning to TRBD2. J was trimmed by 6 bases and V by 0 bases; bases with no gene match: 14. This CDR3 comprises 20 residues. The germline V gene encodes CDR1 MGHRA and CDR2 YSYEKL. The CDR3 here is CASSQDITRLAGGRADTQYF. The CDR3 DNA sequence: TGCGCCAGCAGCCAAGACATAACCAGACTAGCGGGGGGGCGTGCCGATACGCAGTATTTT.

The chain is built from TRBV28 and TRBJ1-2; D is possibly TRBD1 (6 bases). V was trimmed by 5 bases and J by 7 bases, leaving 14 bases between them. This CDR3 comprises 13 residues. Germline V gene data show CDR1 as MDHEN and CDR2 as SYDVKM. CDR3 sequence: CASSPPGTRGYTF. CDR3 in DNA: TGTGCCAGCAGTCCCCCAGGGACACGTGGCTACACCTTC.

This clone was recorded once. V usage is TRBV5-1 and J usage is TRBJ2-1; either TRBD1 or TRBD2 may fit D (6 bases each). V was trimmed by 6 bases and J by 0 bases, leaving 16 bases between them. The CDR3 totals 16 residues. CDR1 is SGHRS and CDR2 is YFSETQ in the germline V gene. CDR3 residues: CASNVRGVSSYNEQFF. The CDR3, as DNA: TGCGCCAGCAACGTTAGGGGGGTAAGCTCCTACAATGAGCAGTTCTTC.

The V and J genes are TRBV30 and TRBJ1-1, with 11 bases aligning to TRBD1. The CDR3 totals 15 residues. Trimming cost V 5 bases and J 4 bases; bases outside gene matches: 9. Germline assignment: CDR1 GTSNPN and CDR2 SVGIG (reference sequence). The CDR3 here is CAWAGTGGKSTEAFF. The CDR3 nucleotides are TGTGCCTGGGCCGGGACAGGGGGAAAGAGCACTGAAGCTTTCTTT. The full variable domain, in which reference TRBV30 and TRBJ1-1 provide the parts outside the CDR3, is SQTIHQWPATLVQPVGSPLSLECTVEGTSNPNLYWYRQAAGRGLQLLFYSVGIGQISSEVPQNLSASRPQDRQFILSSKKLLLSDSGFYLCAWAGTGGKSTEAFFGQGTRLTVV.

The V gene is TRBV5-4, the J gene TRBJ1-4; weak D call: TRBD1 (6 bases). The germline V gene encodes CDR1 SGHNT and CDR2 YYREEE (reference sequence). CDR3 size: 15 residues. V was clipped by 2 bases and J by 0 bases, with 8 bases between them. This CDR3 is CASSLPGATNEKLFF. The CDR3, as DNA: TGTGCCAGCAGCTTACCAGGGGCAACTAATGAAAAACTGTTTTTT.

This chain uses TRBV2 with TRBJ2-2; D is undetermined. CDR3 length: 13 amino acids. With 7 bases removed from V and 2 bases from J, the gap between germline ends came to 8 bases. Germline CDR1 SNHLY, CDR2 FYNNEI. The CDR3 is CASTGPNTGELFF. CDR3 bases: TGTGCCAGCACCGGACCCAACACCGGGGAGCTGTTTTTT.

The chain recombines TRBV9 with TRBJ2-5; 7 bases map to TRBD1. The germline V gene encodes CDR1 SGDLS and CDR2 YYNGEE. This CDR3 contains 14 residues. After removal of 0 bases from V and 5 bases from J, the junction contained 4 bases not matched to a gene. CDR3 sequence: CASSVEGAAETQYF. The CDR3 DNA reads TGTGCCAGCAGCGTAGAGGGGGCGGCGGAGACCCAGTACTTC.

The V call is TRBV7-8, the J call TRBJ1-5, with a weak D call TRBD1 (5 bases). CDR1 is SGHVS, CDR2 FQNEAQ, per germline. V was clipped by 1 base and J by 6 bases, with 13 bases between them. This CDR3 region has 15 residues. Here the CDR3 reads CASSLDRWLGQPQHF. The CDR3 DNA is TGTGCCAGCAGCTTAGACAGGTGGTTAGGTCAGCCCCAGCATTTT. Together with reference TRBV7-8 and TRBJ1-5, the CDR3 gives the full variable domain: GAGVSQSPRYKVAKRGQDVALRCDPISGHVSLFWYQQALGQGPEFLTYFQNEAQLDKSGLPSDRFFAERPEGSVSTLKIQRTQQEDSAVYLCASSLDRWLGQPQHFGDGTRLSIL.

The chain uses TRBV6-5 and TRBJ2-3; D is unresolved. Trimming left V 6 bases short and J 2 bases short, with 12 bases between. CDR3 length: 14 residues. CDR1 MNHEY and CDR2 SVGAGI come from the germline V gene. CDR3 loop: CASSPLWDTDTQYF. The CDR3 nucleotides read TGTGCCAGCAGCCCCCTGTGGGACACAGATACGCAGTATTTT.

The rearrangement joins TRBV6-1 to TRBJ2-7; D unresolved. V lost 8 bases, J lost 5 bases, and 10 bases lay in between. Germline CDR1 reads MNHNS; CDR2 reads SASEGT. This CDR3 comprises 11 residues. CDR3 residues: CASERGNEQYF. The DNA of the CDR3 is TGTGCCAGCGAACGAGGTAACGAGCAGTACTTC.

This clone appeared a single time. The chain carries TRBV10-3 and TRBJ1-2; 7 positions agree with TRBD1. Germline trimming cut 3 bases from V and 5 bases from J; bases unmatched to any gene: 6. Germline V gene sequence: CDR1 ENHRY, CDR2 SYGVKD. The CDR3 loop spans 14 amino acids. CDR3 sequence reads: CAISDRQGGYGYTF. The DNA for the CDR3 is TGTGCCATCAGTGACCGACAGGGCGGGTATGGCTACACCTTC.

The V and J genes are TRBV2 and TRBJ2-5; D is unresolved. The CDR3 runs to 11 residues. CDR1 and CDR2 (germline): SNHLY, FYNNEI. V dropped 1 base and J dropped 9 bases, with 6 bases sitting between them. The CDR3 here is CASSEGSAQYF. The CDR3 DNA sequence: TGTGCCAGCAGTGAAGGGTCGGCCCAGTACTTC.